This section outlines one T cell receptor beta chain sequence together with its context. Its target antigen remains unknown. No quality values exist for individual bases; no much larger clone is one base distant. The data were obtained in a study of cytomegalovirus exposure and HLA in healthy donors (dated by TCRdb to the late 2010s). A note on the overall study: An earlier analysis of some 620 of the donors reported about 280 Gb of sequence data and 117 million unique TCR beta sequences obtained from approximately 180 million T cells. An early release covering over 500 HLA-typed donors comprised about 300 gigabases of sequencing data and roughly 86 million unique TCR sequences. Among the roughly 380 genotyped donors, around 79% belonged to the genetic ancestry cluster associated with self-reported Caucasian donors. The aim of the study was to test whether cataloging public T cell receptors could identify signatures of past pathogen exposure. The T cell repertoires of roughly 660 subjects were profiled by immunosequencing and related to cytomegalovirus serostatus. Besides the first cohort of hundreds of subjects, a separate validation cohort made up of 120 different subjects was used. The study combined high-throughput TCR immunosequencing, statistical association of individual TCRs with disease status, and machine learning to predict cytomegalovirus infection status. In a later analysis, previously published TCR beta repertoires from 670 or so donors were re-analyzed and high-resolution HLA genotyping was added so that TCR occurrence patterns could be studied. In the later analysis, no new phenotypic data were used to find candidate immune exposures; instead, reliance was placed on TCR beta sequences and their occurrence across donors. In an earlier analysis of 550 to 700 of the donors, high-throughput TCR beta sequencing was used to judge whether each TCR beta V gene segment behaved as functional or pseudogenic. Alongside the repertoire data, information on donor age, sex, ethnicity and CMV serostatus was compiled. A later genetic analysis used genome-wide SNP genotypes for about 55% of the 666 donors, treating that subset as a discovery cohort. All discovery cohort repertoires had been generated on a single sequencing platform. HLA typing included class I and class II loci at four-digit resolution. Typing coverage differed by locus: A, B, C, DRB1 and DQB1 were typed in roughly 629-630 donors, DQA1 in about 510, DPA1 in some 600, and DPB1 in just under 490. Because of strong linkage in the cohort, roughly five DR-DQ haplotypes were treated as single units for association and clustering. Across some 400 genotyped donors of the cohort, an average of about 250,000 unique TCR beta nucleotide sequences per donor were sequenced, and 15% to 20% of those sequences were non-productive. What the study reported, not specific to this receptor: In both the original and validation cohorts, the classifier was reported to diagnose cytomegalovirus status with high specificity and sensitivity. Most CMV-associated TCR beta chains appeared to be HLA-restricted in a later analysis, and the HLA associations seemed to be driven largely by CMV exposure. Because the 87-base-pair reads could not distinguish some IMGT-functional V segments, including TRBV6-2 and TRBV6-3, those segments were excluded. The sequencing pipeline was judged likely to have produced a cluster of highly shared sequence variants as a technical artifact. Because HLA typing was missing for some donors at each locus, association tests included only the typed subset. When HLA alleles, especially DR and DQ, strongly co-occurred, TCR associations were difficult to assign to individual alleles. At a false discovery rate of 0.05, a later analysis linked under 20,000 TCR beta sequences to specific HLA alleles. This cohort had only TCR beta chains sequenced, and the lack of alpha or paired-chain data limited which features could be detected. According to a later analysis, TCR association rates differed among HLA loci, with DRB1 alleles showing the most associated TCRs and HLA-C alleles showing the fewest. In vitro tests confirmed that three of the cytomegalovirus-associated TCR beta chains recognize cytomegalovirus antigens. A later analysis found that HLA-associated TCR beta chains were more clonally expanded and had lower generation probabilities than equally common non-associated chains. A later genetic analysis associated a missense DCLRE1C variant with V-gene and J-gene trimming of TCR beta chains, and an independent cohort replicated the association. The earlier analysis of 587 of the donors excluded roughly 16 rarely observed V segments, including chromosome 9 orphons, because counts were too low. Sequencing depth was assumed to be roughly uniform across donors in the presence/absence analyses, though that assumption may not hold. It was suggested by the authors that the approach could potentially be generalized to other disease states and immunological phenotypes. Immune exposure information for the cohort was limited to CMV serostatus. In an earlier analysis of 587 of the donors, most TCR beta V segments appeared in productive rearrangements about 87% or about 30% of the time, broadly matching IMGT annotations. While some public TCRs were present in many individuals, most TCR sequences turned up only very rarely across donors. A further reported finding was that TCR beta sequences accurately predicted the HLA-A and HLA-B alleles for most subjects in the first cohort. A later genetic analysis reported fewer N-insertions in productive TCRs among donors in an Asian-associated ancestry cluster than the approximately 670-donor mean. A total of fewer than 200 TCR beta chains were listed by the study as associated with cytomegalovirus. Correlated functional status among segregating V segments might be attributable to linkage disequilibrium, but an unknown experimental factor could not be ruled out. According to a later analysis, parvovirus B19, influenza, CMV and Epstein-Barr virus appeared linked to several top co-occurrence clusters.

The cohort comprised approximately 700 healthy bone marrow donors. Cohort members were all nominally healthy when sampled, although unrecorded immune exposures were likely present. The donor tested CMV seronegative and was one of the 352 seronegative cohort members. Each donor provided a peripheral blood sample, and peripheral blood mononuclear cells were used for TCR beta sequencing. Genomic DNA extraction from the blood cell samples was performed with the Qiagen DNeasy Blood Extraction Kit. CDR1 is given as KGHSH and CDR2 as LQKENI, both from the germline V gene. From the cysteine through the phenylalanine, the CDR3 covers 15 amino acids. This entry keeps only the CDR3 DNA: 45 bases, framed from base 1. V was cut back by 3 bases and J by 7 bases, leaving a gap of 16 bases between them. Preparation of the library involved the immunoSEQ multiplex PCR assay. The multiplex PCR relied on a mix of 60 forward primers for TCR Vbeta segments and 13 reverse primers for TCR Jbeta segments. The CDR3 region of rearranged TCR beta genes was amplified from genomic DNA by a multiplex PCR assay. The Illumina HiSeq System was used to sequence the amplified TCR beta libraries as 87-base-pair reads. From the authors' description of their analysis: Across the 600 to 700 repertoires, a later analysis counted tens of millions of unique TCR beta chains, 8.5 million to 12 million of which were shared by at least two donors. To remove PCR and sequencing errors, raw reads were error-corrected and collapsed into unique sequences using a nearest-neighbor algorithm that merged closely related sequences. V, D and J gene segments were assigned by aligning CDR3 sequences to IMGT reference sequences. For a sequence to be retained, a match of at least six nucleotides was required to both a V gene segment and a J gene segment. Rearrangements were classified as productive when the CDR3 lacked stop codons and remained in frame with V and J, and all other rearrangements were classified as non-productive. CDR3 was defined according to IMGT convention as the region running from the second conserved V-encoded cysteine to the conserved J-encoded phenylalanine. The earlier analysis of approximately 500 of the donors excluded sequences that lacked an unambiguous match to a single V gene segment. An earlier analysis of 550 to 650 of the donors classified V segments as functional when productive rearrangements were above 56.7% and as segregating when the standard deviation between donors was above 5%. To diagnose cytomegalovirus status from the catalog of TCR beta chain sequences, a statistical classification framework was built. A later analysis assigned V and J genes by comparing TCR nucleotide sequences with IMGT/GENE-DB human TR gene sequences. A later analysis assigned CDR3 sequences and most-parsimonious VDJ recombination scenarios with the TCRdist pipeline. In a later analysis, each TCR beta chain was defined by its CDR3 amino acid sequence together with its V-gene family, and reads lacking a unique V-gene family were excluded. To address suspected cross-contamination and a sequencing artifact, a later analysis removed approximately 600 highly shared, low-generation-probability nucleotide sequences. In a later analysis, a clonal expansion index was calculated for each public chain from normalized within-repertoire ranks of inferred template counts. A later analysis computed generation probabilities with a VDJ recombination model fitted to out-of-frame rearrangements, and checked the results against IGoR. In a later analysis, hypergeometric tests were used to score TCR-TCR, TCR-HLA and TCR-CMV co-occurrence, with a repertoire-size bias correction applied to TCR pairs. In a later analysis, false discovery rates were estimated by permuting HLA or CMV assignments 20 times. In a later analysis, co-occurring TCRs were grouped using DBSCAN, with TCRdist sequence similarity added in when clustering inside HLA-allele-positive subsets. Repertoires with fewer than 30,000 or more than 120,000 public chains were left out of co-occurrence clustering, as were several repertoires with anomalous nucleotide sharing. TCRdb carries this immuneACCESS record with in-frame sequences only. Its versions omit some clonotypes, under half of them owing to an unresolved V gene in the studies checked, with the rest unexplained. The DNA gave D and trimming, while V, J and clone size come from that table. The sample table contains 150,000 to 200,000 clones; only one count was recorded for roughly four fifths of them. The ten largest clones represent over 1.5% of the sample.

The sequence came from a man aged 50-60 years in good health and CMV-seronegative. The specimen sequenced was PBMCs. Here the chain combines TRBV18 and TRBJ2-1; TRBD1 is perhaps the D gene, given 5 matching bases. This receptor has the CDR3 CASSPGQVELNEQFF. The DNA sequence follows: TGTGCCAGCTCACCTGGACAAGTTGAGTTGAATGAGCAGTTCTTC. This CDR3, with the reference TRBV18 and TRBJ2-1 proteins standing in past its ends, gives the full variable domain NAGVMQNPRHLVRRRGQEARLRCSPMKGHSHVYWYRQLPEEGLKFMVYLQKENIIDESGMPKERFSAEFPKEGPSILRIQQVVRGDSAAYFCASSPGQVELNEQFFGPGTRLTVL.